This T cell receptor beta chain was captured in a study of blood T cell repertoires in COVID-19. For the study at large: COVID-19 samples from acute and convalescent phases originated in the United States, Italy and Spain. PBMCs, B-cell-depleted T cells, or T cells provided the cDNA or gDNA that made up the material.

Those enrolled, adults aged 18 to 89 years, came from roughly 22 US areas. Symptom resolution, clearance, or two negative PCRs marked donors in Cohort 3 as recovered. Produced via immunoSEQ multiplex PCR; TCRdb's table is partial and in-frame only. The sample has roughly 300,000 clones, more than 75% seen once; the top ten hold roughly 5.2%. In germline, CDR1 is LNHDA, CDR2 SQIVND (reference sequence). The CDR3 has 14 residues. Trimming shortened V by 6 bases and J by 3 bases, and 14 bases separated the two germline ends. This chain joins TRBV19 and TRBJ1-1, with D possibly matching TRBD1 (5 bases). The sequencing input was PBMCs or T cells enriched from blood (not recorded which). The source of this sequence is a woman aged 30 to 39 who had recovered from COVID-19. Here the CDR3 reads CASSNRGAHTEAFF. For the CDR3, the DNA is TGTGCCAGTAGCAACCGTGGGGCACACACTGAAGCTTTCTTT.